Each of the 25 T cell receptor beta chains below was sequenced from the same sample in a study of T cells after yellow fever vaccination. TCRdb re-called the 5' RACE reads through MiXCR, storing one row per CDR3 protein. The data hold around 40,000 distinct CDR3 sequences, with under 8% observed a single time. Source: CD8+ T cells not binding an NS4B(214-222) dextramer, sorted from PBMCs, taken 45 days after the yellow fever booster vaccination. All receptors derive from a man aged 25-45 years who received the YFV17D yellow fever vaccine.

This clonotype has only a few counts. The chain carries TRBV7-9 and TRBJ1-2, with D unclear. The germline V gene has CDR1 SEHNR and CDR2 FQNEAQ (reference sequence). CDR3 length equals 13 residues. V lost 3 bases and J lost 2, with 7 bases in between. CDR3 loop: CASSFAGNYGYTF. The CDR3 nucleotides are TGTGCCAGCAGCTTCGCAGGAAACTATGGCTACACCTTC.

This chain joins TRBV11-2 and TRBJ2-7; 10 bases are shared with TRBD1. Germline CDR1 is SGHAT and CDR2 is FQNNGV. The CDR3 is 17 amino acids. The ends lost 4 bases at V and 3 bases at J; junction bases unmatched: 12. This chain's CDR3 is CASSYLLAGQGVYEQYF. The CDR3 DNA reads TGTGCCAGCAGCTATTTATTAGCCGGACAGGGGGTCTACGAGCAGTACTTC.

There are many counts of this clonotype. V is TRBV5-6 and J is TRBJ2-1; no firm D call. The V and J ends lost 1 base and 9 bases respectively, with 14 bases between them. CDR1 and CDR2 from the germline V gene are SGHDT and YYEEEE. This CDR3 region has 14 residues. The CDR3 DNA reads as TGTGCCAGCAGCTTGTTTTTAGGGAATCCTGAGCAGTTCTTC. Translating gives CASSLFLGNPEQFF.

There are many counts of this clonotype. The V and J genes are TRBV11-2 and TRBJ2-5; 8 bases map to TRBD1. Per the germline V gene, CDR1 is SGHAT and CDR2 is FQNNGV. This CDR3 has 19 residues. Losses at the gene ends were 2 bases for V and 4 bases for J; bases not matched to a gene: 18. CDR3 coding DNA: TGTGCCAGCAGCTTATCATTGGTTCGGAGGACAGGGTCGGCAGAGACCCAGTACTTC. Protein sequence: CASSLSLVRRTGSAETQYF.

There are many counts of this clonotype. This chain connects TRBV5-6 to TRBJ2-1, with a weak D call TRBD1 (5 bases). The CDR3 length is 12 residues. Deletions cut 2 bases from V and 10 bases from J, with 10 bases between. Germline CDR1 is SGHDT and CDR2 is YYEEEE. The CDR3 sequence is CASSFVGHEQFF. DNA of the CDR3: TGTGCCAGCAGCTTCGTAGGACACGAGCAGTTCTTC.

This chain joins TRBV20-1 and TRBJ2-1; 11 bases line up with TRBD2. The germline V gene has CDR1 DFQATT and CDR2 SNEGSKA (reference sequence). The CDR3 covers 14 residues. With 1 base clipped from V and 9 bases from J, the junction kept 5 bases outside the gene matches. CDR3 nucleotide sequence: TGCAGTGCTAGAGTGGCTAGCGGGAGGAGTGAGCAGTTCTTC. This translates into CSARVASGRSEQFF.

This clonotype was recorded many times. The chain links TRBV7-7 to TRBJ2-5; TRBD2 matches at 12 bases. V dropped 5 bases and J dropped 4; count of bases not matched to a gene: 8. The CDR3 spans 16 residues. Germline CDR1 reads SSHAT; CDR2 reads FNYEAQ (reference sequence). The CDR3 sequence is CASSPWTSGKPETQYF. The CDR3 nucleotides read TGTGCCAGCAGCCCATGGACTAGCGGGAAGCCAGAGACCCAGTACTTC.

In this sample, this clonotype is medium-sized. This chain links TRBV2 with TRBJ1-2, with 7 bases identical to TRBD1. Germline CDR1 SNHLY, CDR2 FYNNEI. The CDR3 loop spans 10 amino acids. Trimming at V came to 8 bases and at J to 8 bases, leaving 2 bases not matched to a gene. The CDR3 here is CASLQGGYTF. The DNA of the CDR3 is TGTGCCAGCCTACAGGGGGGCTACACCTTC.

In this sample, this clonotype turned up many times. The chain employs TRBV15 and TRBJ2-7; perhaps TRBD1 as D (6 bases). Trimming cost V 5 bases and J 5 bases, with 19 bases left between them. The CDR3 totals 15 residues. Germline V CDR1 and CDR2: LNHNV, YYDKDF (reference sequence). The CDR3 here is CATSPYREVLDEQYF. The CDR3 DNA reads TGTGCCACCAGCCCTTACAGGGAAGTGTTGGACGAGCAGTACTTC.

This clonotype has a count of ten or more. CDR3 amino acids: CASRVDGELFF. The CDR3 coding sequence is TGTGCCAGCAGAGTAGACGGGGAGCTGTTTTTT. The chain has TRBV6-5 and TRBJ2-2; no firm D call. V dropped 6 bases and J dropped 7 bases, with 6 bases sitting between them. The germline CDR1 and CDR2 sequences are MNHEY and SVGAGI. The length of the CDR3 is 11 residues.

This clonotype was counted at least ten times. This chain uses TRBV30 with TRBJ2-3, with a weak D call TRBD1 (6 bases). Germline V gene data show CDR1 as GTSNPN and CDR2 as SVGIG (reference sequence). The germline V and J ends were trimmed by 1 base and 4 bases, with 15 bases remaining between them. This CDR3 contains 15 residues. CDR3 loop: CAWSAFQQGPDTQYF. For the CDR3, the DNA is TGTGCCTGGAGTGCCTTCCAACAGGGTCCAGATACGCAGTATTTT.

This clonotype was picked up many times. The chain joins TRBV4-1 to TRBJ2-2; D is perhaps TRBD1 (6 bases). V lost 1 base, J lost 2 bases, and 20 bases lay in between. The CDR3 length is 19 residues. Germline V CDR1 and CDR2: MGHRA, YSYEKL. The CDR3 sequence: CASSQVGYLGTPNTGELFF. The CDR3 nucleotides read TGCGCCAGCAGCCAAGTCGGATACTTGGGGACACCTAACACCGGGGAGCTGTTTTTT.

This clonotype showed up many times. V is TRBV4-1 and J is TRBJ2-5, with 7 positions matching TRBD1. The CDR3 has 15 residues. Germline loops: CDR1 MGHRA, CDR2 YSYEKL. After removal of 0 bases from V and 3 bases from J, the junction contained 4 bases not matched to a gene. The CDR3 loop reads CASSQEGQGEETQYF. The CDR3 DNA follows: TGCGCCAGCAGCCAAGAAGGTCAGGGGGAAGAGACCCAGTACTTC.

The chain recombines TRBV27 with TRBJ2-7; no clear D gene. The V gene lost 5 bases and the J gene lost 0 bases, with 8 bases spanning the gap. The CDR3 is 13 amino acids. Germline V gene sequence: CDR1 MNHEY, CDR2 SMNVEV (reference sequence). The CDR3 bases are TGTGCCAGCAGTAGCGTACCCTCCTACGAGCAGTACTTC. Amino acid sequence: CASSSVPSYEQYF.

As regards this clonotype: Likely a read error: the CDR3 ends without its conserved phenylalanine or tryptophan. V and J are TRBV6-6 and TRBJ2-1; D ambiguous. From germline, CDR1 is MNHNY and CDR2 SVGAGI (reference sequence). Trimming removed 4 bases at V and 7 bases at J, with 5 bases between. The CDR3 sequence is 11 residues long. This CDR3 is CASSLGNEQFL. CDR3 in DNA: TGTGCCAGCAGTTTGGGGAATGAGCAGTTCCTC.

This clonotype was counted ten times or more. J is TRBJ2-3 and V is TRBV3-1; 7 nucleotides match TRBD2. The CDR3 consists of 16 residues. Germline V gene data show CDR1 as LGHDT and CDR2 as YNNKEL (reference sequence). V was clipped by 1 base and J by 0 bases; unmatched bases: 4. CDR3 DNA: TGTGCCAGCAGCCAAGTTATAGCGGGTAGCACAGATACGCAGTATTTT. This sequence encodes CASSQVIAGSTDTQYF.

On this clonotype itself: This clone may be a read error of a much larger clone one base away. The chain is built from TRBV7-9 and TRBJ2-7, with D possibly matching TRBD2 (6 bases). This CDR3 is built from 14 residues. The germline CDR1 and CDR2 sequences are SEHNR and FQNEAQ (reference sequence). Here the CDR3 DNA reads TGTGCCAGTGACTATGCGGGGACCTCCTACGAGCGGTACTTC. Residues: CASDYAGTSYERYF. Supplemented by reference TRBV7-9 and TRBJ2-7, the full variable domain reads DTGVSQNPRHKITKRGQNVTFRCDPISEHNRLYWYRQTLGQGPEFLTYFQNEAQLEKSRLLSDRFSAERPKGSFSTLEIQRTEQGDSAMYLCASDYAGTSYERYFGPGTRLTVT.

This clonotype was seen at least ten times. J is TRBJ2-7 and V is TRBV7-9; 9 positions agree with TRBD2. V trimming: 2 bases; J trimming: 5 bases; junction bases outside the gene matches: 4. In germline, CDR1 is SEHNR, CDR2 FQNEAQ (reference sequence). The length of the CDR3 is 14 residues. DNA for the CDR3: TGTGCCAGCAGCTTAATGTCTAGCGGGAACGAGCAGTACTTC. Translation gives CASSLMSSGNEQYF.

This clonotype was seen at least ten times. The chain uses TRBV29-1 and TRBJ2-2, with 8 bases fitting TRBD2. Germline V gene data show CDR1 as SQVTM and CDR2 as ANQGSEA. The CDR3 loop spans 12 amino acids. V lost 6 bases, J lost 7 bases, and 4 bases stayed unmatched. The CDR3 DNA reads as TGCAGCGTCCTCGGGGGGGTCGGGGAGCTGTTTTTT. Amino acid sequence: CSVLGGVGELFF.

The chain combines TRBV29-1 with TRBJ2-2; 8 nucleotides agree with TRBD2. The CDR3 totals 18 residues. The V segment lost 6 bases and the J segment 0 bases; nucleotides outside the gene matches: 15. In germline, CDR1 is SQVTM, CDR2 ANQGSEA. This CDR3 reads CSVETGPGAGANTGELFF. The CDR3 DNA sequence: TGCAGCGTGGAGACAGGCCCGGGAGCGGGAGCGAACACCGGGGAGCTGTTTTTT.

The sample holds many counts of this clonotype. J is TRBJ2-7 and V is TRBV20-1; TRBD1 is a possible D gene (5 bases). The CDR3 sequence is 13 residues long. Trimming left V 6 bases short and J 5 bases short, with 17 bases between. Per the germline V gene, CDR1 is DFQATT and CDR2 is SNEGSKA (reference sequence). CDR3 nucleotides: TGCAGTGCCGAGAGAGCAGGGATAGACGAGCAGTACTTC. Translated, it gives CSAERAGIDEQYF.

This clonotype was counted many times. The CDR3 DNA reads TGTGCCAGCAGTGAAGTGGGGGGGCAGCCCAATCAGCCCCAGCATTTT. Translated, it gives CASSEVGGQPNQPQHF. The rearrangement joins TRBV6-1 to TRBJ1-5, with a possible D match to TRBD1 (6 bases). V shed 1 base and J shed 3 bases, with 13 bases lying between them. This CDR3 is built from 16 residues. From germline, CDR1 is MNHNS and CDR2 SASEGT.

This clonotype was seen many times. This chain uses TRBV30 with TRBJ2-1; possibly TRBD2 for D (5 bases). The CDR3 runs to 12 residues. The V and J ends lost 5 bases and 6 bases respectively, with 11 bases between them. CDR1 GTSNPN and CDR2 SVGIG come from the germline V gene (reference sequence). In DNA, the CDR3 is TGTGCCTGGGGATGGCGGGCCAATGAGCAGTTCTTC. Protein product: CAWGWRANEQFF.

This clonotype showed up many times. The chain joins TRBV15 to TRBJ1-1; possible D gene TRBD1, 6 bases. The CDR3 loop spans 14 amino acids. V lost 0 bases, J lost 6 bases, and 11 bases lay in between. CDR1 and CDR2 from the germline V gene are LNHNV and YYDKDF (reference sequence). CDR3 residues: CATSREGASPEAFF. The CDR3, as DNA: TGTGCCACCAGCAGAGAGGGGGCATCCCCTGAAGCTTTCTTT.

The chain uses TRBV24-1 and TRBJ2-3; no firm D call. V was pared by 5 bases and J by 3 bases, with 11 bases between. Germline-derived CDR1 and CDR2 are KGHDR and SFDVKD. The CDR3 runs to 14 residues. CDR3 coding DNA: TGTGCCACCAGTGCCCGCCCGAGGACAGATACGCAGTATTTT. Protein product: CATSARPRTDTQYF.